The sequence of this T cell receptor (beta chain) was determined in a study of T cell repertoires in cytomegalovirus infection. As for the study in general: A matching HLA type, together with CMV infection, was signaled by public TCR beta signatures.

The CDR3 length is 14 residues. Trimming left V 6 bases short and J 6 bases short, with 15 bases between. Germline V lookup: CDR1 MNHEY, CDR2 SVGAGI. With regard to this clonotype: Antigen unknown.

One entry per CDR3 protein results from TCRdb running MiXCR on the reads. Among about 680,000 distinct CDR3 sequences listed, approximately 24% were seen once. General study findings and limits: Carriage of CMV together with the relevant HLA was identifiable through cumulative public TCR beta family frequency. Within the response measured ex vivo, HLA-C-restricted CMV-specific TCR beta clonotypes were dominant.

V and J are TRBV6-5 and TRBJ1-5, with D perhaps matching TRBD1 (5 bases). The sample consisted of CD8+ T cells from PBMCs. The TCR comes from a human donor in good health (CMV status not recorded). Some clones in this sample may be carry-over from other donors' samples. CDR3 coding DNA: TGTGCCAGCAGGCCCCTGGGAGGGGCTCAGCCCCAGCATTTT. Translated: CASRPLGGAQPQHF.